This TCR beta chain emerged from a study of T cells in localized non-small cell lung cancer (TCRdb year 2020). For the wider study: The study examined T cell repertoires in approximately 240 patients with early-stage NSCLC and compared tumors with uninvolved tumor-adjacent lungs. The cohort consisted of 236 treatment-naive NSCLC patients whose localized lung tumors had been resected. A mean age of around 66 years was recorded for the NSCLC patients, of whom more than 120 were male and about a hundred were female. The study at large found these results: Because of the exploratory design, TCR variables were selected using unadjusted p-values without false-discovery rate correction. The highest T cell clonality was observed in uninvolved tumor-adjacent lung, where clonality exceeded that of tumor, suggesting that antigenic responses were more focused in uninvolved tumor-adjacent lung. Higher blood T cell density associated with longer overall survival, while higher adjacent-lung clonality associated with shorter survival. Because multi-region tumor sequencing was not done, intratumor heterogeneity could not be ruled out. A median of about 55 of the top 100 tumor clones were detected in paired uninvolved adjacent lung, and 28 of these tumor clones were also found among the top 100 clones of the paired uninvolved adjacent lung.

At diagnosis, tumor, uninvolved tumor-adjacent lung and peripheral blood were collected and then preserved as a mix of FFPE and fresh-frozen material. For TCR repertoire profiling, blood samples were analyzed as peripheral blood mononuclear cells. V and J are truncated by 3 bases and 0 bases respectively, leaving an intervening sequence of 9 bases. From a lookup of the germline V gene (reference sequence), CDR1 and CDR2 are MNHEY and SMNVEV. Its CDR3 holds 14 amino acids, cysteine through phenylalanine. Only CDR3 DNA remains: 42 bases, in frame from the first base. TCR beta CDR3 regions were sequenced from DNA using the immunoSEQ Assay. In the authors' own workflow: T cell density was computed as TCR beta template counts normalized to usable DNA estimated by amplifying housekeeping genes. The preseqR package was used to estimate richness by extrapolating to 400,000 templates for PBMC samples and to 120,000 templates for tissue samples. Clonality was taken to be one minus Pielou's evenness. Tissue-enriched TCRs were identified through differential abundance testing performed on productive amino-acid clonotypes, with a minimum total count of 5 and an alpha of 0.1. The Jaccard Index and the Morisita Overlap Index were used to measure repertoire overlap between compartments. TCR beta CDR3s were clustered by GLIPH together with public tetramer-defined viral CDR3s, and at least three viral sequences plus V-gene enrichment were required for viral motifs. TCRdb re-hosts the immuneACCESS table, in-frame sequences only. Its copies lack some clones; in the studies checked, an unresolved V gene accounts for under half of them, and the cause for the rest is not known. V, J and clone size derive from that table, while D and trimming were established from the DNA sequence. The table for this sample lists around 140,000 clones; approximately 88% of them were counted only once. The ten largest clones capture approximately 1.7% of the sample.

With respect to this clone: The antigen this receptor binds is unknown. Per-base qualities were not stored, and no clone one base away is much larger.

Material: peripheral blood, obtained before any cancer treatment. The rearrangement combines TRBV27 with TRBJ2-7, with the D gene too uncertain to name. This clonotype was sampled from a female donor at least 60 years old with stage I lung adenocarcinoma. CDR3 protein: CASSLVGNSYEQYF. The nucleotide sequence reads TGTGCCAGCAGTTTGGTCGGAAACTCCTACGAGCAGTACTTC.